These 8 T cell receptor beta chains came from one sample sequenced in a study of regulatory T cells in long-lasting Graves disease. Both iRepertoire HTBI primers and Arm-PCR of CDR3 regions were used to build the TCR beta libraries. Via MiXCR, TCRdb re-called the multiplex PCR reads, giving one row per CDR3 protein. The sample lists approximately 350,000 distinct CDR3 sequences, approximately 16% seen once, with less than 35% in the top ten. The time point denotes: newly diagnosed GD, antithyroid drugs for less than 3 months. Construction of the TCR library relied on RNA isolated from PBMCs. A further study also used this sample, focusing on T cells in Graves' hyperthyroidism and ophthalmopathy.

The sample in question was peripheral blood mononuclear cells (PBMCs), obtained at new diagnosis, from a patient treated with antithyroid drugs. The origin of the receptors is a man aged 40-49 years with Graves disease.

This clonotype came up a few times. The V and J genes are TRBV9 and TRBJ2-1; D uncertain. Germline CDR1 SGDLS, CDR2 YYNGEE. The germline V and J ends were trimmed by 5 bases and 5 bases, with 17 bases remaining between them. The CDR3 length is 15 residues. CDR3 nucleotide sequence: TGTGCCAGCAGAGGAGACCCCCATTTAGACAATGAGCAGTTCTTC. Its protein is CASRGDPHLDNEQFF.

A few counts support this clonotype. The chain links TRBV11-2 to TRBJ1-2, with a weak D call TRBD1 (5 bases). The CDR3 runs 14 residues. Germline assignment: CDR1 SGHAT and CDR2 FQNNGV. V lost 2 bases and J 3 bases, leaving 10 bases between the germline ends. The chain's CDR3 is CASSLKPGHYGYTF. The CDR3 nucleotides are TGTGCCAGCAGCTTAAAGCCAGGGCACTATGGCTACACCTTC.

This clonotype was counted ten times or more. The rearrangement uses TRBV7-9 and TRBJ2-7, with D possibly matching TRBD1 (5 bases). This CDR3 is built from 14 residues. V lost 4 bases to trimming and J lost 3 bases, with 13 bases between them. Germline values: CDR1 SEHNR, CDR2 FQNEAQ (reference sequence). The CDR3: CASSSTAGRYEQYF. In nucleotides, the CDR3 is TGTGCCAGCAGCTCGACAGCTGGGCGCTACGAGCAGTACTTC.

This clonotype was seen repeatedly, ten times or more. CDR3 coding DNA: TGTGCCAGCTCACCAGGTGCGGGGGTTCAAGAGACCCAGTACTTC. Residues: CASSPGAGVQETQYF. The rearrangement uses TRBV18 and TRBJ2-5, with 7 bases matching TRBD2. Germline loops: CDR1 KGHSH, CDR2 LQKENI. This CDR3 contains 15 residues. Trimming at V came to 2 bases and at J to 2 bases, leaving 5 bases not matched to a gene. Complete variable domain (other parts from reference TRBV18 and TRBJ2-5): NAGVMQNPRHLVRRRGQEARLRCSPMKGHSHVYWYRQLPEEGLKFMVYLQKENIIDESGMPKERFSAEFPKEGPSILRIQQVVRGDSAAYFCASSPGAGVQETQYFGPGTRLLVL.

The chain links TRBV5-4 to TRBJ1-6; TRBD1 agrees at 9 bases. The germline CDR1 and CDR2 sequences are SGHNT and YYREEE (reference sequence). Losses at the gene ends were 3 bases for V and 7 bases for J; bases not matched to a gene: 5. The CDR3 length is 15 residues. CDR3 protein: CASSSPGQGNSPLHF. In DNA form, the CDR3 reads TGTGCCAGCAGCTCCCCGGGACAGGGAAATTCACCCCTCCACTTT.

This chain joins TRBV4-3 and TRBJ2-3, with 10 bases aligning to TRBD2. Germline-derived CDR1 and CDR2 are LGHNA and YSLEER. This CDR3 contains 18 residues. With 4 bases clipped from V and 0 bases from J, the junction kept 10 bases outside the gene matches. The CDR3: CASSPSASGGGSTDTQYF. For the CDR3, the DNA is TGCGCCAGCAGCCCAAGCGCTAGCGGGGGTGGCAGCACAGATACGCAGTATTTT.

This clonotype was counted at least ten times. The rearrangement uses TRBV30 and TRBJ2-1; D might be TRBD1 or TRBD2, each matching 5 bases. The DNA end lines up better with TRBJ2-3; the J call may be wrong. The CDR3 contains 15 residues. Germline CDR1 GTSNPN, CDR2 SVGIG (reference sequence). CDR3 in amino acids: CAWSVGSLEGDTQYF. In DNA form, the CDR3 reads TGTGCCTGGAGTGTAGGAAGCCTCGAGGGGGATACGCAGTATTTT.

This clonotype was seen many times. DNA of the CDR3: TGCAGTGCTGGCAGACTAGCGGACACCGGGGAGCTGTTTTTT. Translating gives CSAGRLADTGELFF. The chain combines TRBV20-1 with TRBJ2-2, with 9 positions matching TRBD2. This CDR3 is built from 14 residues. The germline gives CDR1 DFQATT, CDR2 SNEGSKA (reference sequence). With 5 bases clipped from V and 3 bases from J, the junction kept 4 bases outside the gene matches.